These 7 T cell receptor beta chains were all obtained from the same sample, sequenced in a study of CD8+CD57+ T cells in acquired aplastic anemia. Selection for sequencing was limited to patients who had shown CD8+CD57+ cell expansion by flow cytometry. Investigators profiled TCR beta VDJ and CDR3 from genomic DNA template. Each CDR3 protein is one row after TCRdb ran MiXCR on the reads. The data show 150,000 or so distinct CDR3 sequences, less than 50% seen once. The sample was sorted CD4+, CD8+, or CD8+CD57+ T cells (not recorded which) from PBMCs. The receptors originated from a human donor with aplastic anemia.

The J gene is TRBJ1-2, the V gene TRBV15; no definite D call. V lost 5 bases to trimming and J lost 0 bases, with 10 bases between them. CDR1 and CDR2 from the germline V gene are LNHNV and YYDKDF (reference sequence). The CDR3 totals 14 residues. CDR3 residues: CATSVSPANYGYTF. The DNA of the CDR3 is TGTGCCACCAGCGTCAGTCCAGCTAACTATGGCTACACCTTC. Complete variable domain (other parts from reference TRBV15 and TRBJ1-2): DAMVIQNPRYQVTQFGKPVTLSCSQTLNHNVMYWYQQKSSQAPKLLFHYYDKDFNNEADTPDNFQSRRPNTSFCFLDIRSPGLGDTAMYLCATSVSPANYGYTFGSGTRLTVV.

This clonotype appeared a few times. The CDR3 protein is CAISEDKGTEKLFF. CDR3 sequence (DNA): TGTGCCATCAGTGAGGACAAGGGTACTGAAAAACTGTTTTTT. The chain uses TRBV10-3 and TRBJ1-4, with D unclear. V was shortened by 2 bases and J by 7 bases, with 11 bases between the two germline ends. The CDR3 spans 14 residues. Germline V gives CDR1 ENHRY, CDR2 SYGVKD.

This clonotype was seen many times. The rearrangement uses TRBV29-1 and TRBJ1-1, with D unresolved. Trimming cost V 0 bases and J 13 bases, with 18 bases left between them. This CDR3 has 13 amino acids. In germline, CDR1 is SQVTM, CDR2 ANQGSEA. As DNA, the CDR3 is TGCAGCGTTGAAGACACAGTGCACGTCTCAGGTTTCTTT. Protein product: CSVEDTVHVSGFF.

The chain links TRBV9 to TRBJ2-7; D gene unclear. CDR1 SGDLS and CDR2 YYNGEE come from the germline V gene. There are 12 residues in the CDR3. V was cut by 0 bases and J by 4 bases, with 5 bases left in between. The CDR3 nucleotides are TGTGCCAGCAGCGTAGACTTTTACGAGCAGTACTTC. Amino acid sequence: CASSVDFYEQYF.

Remarks on this clonotype: A read error may be the cause here, since a much bigger clone is one base away. The chain uses TRBV5-6 and TRBJ1-2; D is unclear. The CDR3 totals 14 residues. Germline CDR1 SGHDT, CDR2 YYEEEE. The V and J ends lost 6 bases and 5 bases respectively, with 17 bases between them. The chain's CDR3 is CASTVYYSIYGYTF. For the CDR3, the DNA is TGTGCCAGCACGGTCTATTACTCTATATATGGCTACACCTTC.

For this clonotype: Being one base from a much bigger clone, this may be a read error. This CDR3 is missing its conserved last phenylalanine or tryptophan, likely due to a read error. This chain joins TRBV6-6 and TRBJ2-5; TRBD1 is a possible D gene (6 bases). V lost 6 bases and J 3 bases, leaving 11 bases between the germline ends. The CDR3 has 13 residues. Germline CDR1 and CDR2: MNHNY and SVGAGI (reference sequence). The CDR3 sequence: CASSLGHKETQYL. The DNA for the CDR3 is TGTGCCAGCAGCTTGGGACACAAAGAGACCCAGTACCTC.

This clonotype was observed a few times. This chain uses TRBV6-1 with TRBJ1-1, with D tentatively TRBD1 (5 bases). This CDR3 contains 14 residues. Germline V gives CDR1 MNHNS, CDR2 SASEGT. Trimming shortened V by 5 bases and J by 10 bases, and 20 bases separated the two germline ends. This CDR3 is CASSQLQGAFIAFF. In DNA form, the CDR3 reads TGTGCCAGCAGTCAACTACAAGGGGCGTTCATAGCTTTCTTT.